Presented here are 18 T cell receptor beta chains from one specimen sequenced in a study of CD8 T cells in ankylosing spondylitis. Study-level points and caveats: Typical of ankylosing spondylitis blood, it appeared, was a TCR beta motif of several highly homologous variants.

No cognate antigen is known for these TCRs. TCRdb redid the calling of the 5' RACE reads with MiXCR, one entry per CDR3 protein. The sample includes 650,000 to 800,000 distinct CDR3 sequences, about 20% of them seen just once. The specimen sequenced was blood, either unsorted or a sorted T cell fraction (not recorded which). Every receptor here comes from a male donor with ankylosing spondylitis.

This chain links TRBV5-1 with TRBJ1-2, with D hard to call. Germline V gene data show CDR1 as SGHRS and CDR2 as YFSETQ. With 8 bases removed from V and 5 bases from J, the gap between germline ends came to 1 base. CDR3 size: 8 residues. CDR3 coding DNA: TGCGCCAGATATGGCTACACCTTC. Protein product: CARYGYTF.

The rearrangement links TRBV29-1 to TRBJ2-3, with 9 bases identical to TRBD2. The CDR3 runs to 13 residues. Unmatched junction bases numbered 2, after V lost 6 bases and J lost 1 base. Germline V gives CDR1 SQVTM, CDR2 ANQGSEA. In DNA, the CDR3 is TGCAGCGTCCGACTAGCGGGCACAGATACGCAGTATTTT. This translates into CSVRLAGTDTQYF.

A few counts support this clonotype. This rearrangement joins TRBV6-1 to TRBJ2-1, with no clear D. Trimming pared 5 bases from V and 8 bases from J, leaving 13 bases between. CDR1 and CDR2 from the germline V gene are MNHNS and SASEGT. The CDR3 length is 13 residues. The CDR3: CASSPPKNDEQFF. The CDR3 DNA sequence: TGTGCCAGCAGTCCCCCAAAAAATGATGAGCAGTTCTTC.

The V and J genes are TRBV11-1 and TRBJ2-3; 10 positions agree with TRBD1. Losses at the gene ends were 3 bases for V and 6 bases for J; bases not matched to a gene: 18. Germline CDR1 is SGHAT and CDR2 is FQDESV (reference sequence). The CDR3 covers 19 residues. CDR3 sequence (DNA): TGTGCCAGCAGCTTTGGGTTCGCCGGGACAGGGGCCCTGGTCGATACGCAGTATTTT. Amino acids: CASSFGFAGTGALVDTQYF.

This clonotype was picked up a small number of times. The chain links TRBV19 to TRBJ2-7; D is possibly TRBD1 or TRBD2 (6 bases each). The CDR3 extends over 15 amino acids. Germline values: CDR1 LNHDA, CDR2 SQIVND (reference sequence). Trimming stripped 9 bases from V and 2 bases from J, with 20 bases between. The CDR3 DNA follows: TGTGCCAGCCGGACTAACAGGGATCTAACCTACGAGCAGTACTTC. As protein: CASRTNRDLTYEQYF.

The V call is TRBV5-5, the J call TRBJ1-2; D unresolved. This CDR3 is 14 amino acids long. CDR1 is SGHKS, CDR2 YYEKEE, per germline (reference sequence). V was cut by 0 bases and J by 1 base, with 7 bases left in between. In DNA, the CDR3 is TGTGCCAGCAGCTTGGGTTGGGATAACTATGGCTACACCTTC. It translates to CASSLGWDNYGYTF.

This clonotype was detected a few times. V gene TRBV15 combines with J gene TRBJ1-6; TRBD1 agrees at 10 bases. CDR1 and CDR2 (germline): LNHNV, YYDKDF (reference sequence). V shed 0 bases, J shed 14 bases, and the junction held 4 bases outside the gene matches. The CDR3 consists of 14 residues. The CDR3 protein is CATSRDTGQGTLHF. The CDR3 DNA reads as TGTGCCACCAGCAGAGATACGGGACAGGGGACCCTCCACTTT.

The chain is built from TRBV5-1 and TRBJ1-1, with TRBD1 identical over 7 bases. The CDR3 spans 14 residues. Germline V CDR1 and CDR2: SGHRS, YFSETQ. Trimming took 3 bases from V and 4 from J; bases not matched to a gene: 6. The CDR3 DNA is TGCGCCAGCAGCTCAACCCCAGGGGGCACTGAAGCTTTCTTT. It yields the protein CASSSTPGGTEAFF.

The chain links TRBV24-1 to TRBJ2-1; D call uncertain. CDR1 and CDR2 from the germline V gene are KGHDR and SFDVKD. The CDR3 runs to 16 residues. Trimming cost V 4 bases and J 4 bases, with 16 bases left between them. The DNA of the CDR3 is TGTGCCACCAGTGACTCTGCCGAAGGCGGTTACAATGAGCAGTTCTTC. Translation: CATSDSAEGGYNEQFF.

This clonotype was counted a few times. The CDR3, as DNA: TGTGCCAGCAGTCCCGGGACAGGGGTTTATAGCAATCAGCCCCAGCATTTT. Translated, it gives CASSPGTGVYSNQPQHF. This chain joins TRBV6-1 and TRBJ1-5; TRBD1 matches at 10 bases. The CDR3 extends over 17 amino acids. V lost 5 bases and J lost 0; bases outside the gene matches: 7. CDR1 is MNHNS, CDR2 SASEGT, per germline.

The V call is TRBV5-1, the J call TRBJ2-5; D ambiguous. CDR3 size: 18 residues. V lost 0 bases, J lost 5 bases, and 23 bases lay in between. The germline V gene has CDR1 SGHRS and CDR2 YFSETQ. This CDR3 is CASSLASVKLRYGETQYF. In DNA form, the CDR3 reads TGCGCCAGCAGCTTGGCCTCGGTAAAGCTGCGTTATGGGGAGACCCAGTACTTC.

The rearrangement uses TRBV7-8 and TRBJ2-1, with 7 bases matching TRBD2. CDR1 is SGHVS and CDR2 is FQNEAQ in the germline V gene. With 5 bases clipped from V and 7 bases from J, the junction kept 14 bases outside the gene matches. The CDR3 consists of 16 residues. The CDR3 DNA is TGTGCCAGCAGCACCTGGGGGTCTGGGGGAGGGAATGAGCAGTTCTTC. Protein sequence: CASSTWGSGGGNEQFF.

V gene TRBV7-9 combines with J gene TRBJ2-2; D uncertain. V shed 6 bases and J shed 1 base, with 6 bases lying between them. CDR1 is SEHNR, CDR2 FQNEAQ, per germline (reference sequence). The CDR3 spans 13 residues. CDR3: CASSTQNTGELFF. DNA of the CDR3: TGTGCCAGCAGTACACAGAACACCGGGGAGCTGTTTTTT.

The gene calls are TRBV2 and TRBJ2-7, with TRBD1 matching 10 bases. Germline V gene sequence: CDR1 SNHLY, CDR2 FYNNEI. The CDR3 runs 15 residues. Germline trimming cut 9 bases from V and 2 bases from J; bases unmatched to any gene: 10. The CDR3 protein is CASETGTGDPYEQYF. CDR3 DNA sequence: TGTGCCAGTGAGACCGGGACAGGGGATCCCTACGAGCAGTACTTC. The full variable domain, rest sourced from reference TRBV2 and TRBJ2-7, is EPEVTQTPSHQVTQMGQEVILRCVPISNHLYFYWYRQILGQKVEFLVSFYNNEISEKSEIFDDQFSVERPDGSNFTLKIRSTKLEDSAMYFCASETGTGDPYEQYFGPGTRLTVT.

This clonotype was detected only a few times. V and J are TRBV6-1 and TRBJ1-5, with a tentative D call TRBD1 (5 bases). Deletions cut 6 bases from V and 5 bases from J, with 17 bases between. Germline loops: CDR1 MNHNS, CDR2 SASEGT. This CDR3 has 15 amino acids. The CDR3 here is CASRPRASGYQPQHF. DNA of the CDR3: TGTGCCAGCAGGCCCAGGGCCAGTGGATATCAGCCCCAGCATTTT.

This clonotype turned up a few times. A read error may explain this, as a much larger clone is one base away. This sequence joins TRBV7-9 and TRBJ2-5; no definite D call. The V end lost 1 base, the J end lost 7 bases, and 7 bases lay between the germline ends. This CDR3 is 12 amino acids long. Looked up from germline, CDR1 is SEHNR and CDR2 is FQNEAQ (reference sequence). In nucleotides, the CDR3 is TGTGCCAGCAGCTTAGATCGGGTGACCCAGTACTTC. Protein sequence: CASSLDRVTQYF.

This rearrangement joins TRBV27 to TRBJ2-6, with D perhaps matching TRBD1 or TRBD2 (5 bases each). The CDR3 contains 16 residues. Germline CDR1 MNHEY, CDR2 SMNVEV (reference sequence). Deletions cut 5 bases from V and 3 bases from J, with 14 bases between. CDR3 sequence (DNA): TGTGCCAGCAGTCCATTCGGGGCAGGTGGGGCCAACGTCCTGACTTTC. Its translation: CASSPFGAGGANVLTF.

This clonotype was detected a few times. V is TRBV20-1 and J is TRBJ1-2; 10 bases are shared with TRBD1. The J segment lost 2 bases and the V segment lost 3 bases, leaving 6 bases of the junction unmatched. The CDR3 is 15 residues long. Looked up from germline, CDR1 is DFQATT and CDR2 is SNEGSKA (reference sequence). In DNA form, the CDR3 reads TGCAGTGCTAGGACAGGGGGCTTAAAAAACTATGGCTACACCTTC. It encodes CSARTGGLKNYGYTF.